This T cell receptor beta chain was observed in a study of blood T cell repertoires in COVID-19. Study-wide background: Sites across the United States, Italy and Spain contributed samples from acute and convalescent COVID-19.

The sample holds one count of this clone. Assay used: immunoSEQ multiplex PCR; TCRdb lists only in-frame clones, some missing. Of about 240,000 clones listed, 82% were seen once; the top ten hold about an eighth. CDR1 and CDR2 from the germline V gene are KGHSH and LQKENI. The germline V and J ends were trimmed by 6 bases and 0 bases, with 15 bases remaining between them. The CDR3 runs to 16 residues. This clonotype was sampled from an older woman with active or convalescent COVID-19. Sequencing was performed on peripheral blood. V gene TRBV18 combines with J gene TRBJ1-3; maybe TRBD1 (5 bases). The CDR3 DNA follows: TGTGCCAGCTCTAGGGCCACAGGCTCCTCTGGAAACACCATATATTTT. Protein sequence: CASSRATGSSGNTIYF.